The rows below give T cell receptor beta chains drawn from one sample of a study of cytomegalovirus exposure and HLA in healthy donors. Profiled with immunoSEQ multiplex PCR; TCRdb holds only in-frame clones, not every one. Of about 140,000 clones in the sample, about 80% were seen once. The sequenced sample was PBMCs. The receptors stem from a male donor in good health and CMV-seropositive. Both conserved end residues are part of each CDR3. D genes are given only for firm matches. Not every row has a clone size; where given, it reads once, few, many or a size class.

cdr3_aa cdr3_nt clone_size j_call d_call v_call
CASSTKQGQGEKLFF TGTGCCAGTAGTACTAAACAGGGGCAGGGGGAAAAACTGTTTTTT . TRBJ1-4 TRBD1 TRBV19
CASSSGAGAGAYEQYF TGTGCCAGCAGTTCTGGGGCGGGGGCTGGCGCCTACGAGCAGTACTTC . TRBJ2-7 . TRBV6-6
CASSQTGRRNYGYTF TGTGCCAGCAGCCAAACAGGGCGGCGAAACTATGGCTACACCTTC once TRBJ1-2 . TRBV11-1
CASLPIGGYGYTF TGTGCCAGCCTCCCAATTGGAGGCTATGGCTACACCTTC . TRBJ1-2 . TRBV13
CATTPLSDLYNEQFF TGTGCCACCACCCCGTTGTCGGACTTATACAATGAGCAGTTCTTC . TRBJ2-1 . TRBV15
CASSRDSEETQYF TGCGCCAGCAGCCGGGACAGCGAAGAGACCCAGTACTTC once TRBJ2-5 TRBD1 TRBV4-1
CASSGTVRDEQFF TGTGCCAGCAGTGGAACAGTTAGAGATGAGCAGTTCTTC few TRBJ2-1 . TRBV25-1
CASSQRTPGPGELFF TGTGCCAGCAGCCAACGAACTCCAGGCCCCGGGGAGCTGTTTTTT . TRBJ2-2 . TRBV4-2
CASSHPLKRARGNEQFF TGCGCCAGCAGCCACCCACTAAAAAGGGCCAGGGGGAATGAGCAGTTCTTC few TRBJ2-1 TRBD1 TRBV4-1
CASSLPQGEVTEAFF TGTGCCAGCAGTTTACCACAGGGAGAGGTCACTGAAGCTTTCTTT . TRBJ1-1 . TRBV28
CAWSGNSGIQETQYF TGTGCCTGGAGTGGTAATAGCGGGATACAAGAGACCCAGTACTTC . TRBJ2-5 TRBD2 TRBV30
CASSPPGQHYEQYF TGTGCCAGCAGCCCTCCGGGACAGCACTACGAGCAGTACTTC . TRBJ2-7 TRBD1 TRBV7-6
CASSQGVREDEQYF TGTGCCAGCAGCCAAGGGGTCAGGGAGGACGAGCAGTACTTC . TRBJ2-7 . TRBV4-2
CASRVQYGGANTEAFF TGTGCCAGTAGAGTCCAGTACGGGGGAGCGAACACTGAAGCTTTCTTT . TRBJ1-1 . TRBV19
CASSSTGGDEKLFF TGTGCCAGCAGCTCCACCGGGGGGGATGAAAAACTGTTTTTT . TRBJ1-4 . TRBV7-8
CASTPGVTSYEQYF TGTGCCAGCACTCCCGGGGTTACCTCCTACGAGCAGTACTTC . TRBJ2-7 . TRBV6-5
CASSLDLTGVWNF TGCGCCAGCAGCTTGGACTTAACGGGAGTTTGGAACTTC . TRBJ2-7 . TRBV5-1
CASSSSGGAADTQYF TGTGCCAGCAGTTCTAGCGGGGGGGCCGCAGATACGCAGTATTTT . TRBJ2-3 TRBD2 TRBV6-1
CASSKGTYEQYF TGTGCCAGTAGCAAGGGGACCTACGAGCAGTACTTC . TRBJ2-7 . TRBV19
CASSISLNTGELFF TGTGCCAGTAGTATTAGCTTGAACACCGGGGAGCTGTTTTTT . TRBJ2-2 . TRBV19
CASTTGETGELFF TGTGCCAGTACGACAGGGGAGACCGGGGAGCTGTTTTTT . TRBJ2-2 TRBD1 TRBV6-1
CSVEGLAGYNEQFF TGCAGCGTTGAAGGGTTAGCGGGGTACAATGAGCAGTTCTTC . TRBJ2-1 TRBD2 TRBV29-1
CASSLVPFPYTTYEQYF TGTGCCAGCAGCTTAGTTCCCTTTCCATATACTACCTACGAGCAGTACTTC . TRBJ2-7 . TRBV11-2
CASNKGAGYGYTF TGCGCCAGCAATAAGGGGGCAGGGTATGGCTACACCTTC few TRBJ1-2 TRBD1 TRBV5-1
CASSQREGLDEQFF TGTGCCAGCAGCCAGCGGGAGGGCCTCGATGAGCAGTTCTTC once TRBJ2-1 TRBD2 TRBV7-2
CASSFGTRRTDTQYF TGTGCCAGCAGCTTCGGGACTCGCCGCACAGATACGCAGTATTTT . TRBJ2-3 . TRBV7-9
CASSQGLAEETQYF TGTGCCAGCAGTCAGGGACTAGCGGAAGAGACCCAGTACTTC . TRBJ2-5 TRBD2 TRBV6-6
CASSRLAGAFYEQYF TGTGCCAGCAGCCGACTAGCGGGAGCCTTCTACGAGCAGTACTTC . TRBJ2-7 TRBD2 TRBV9
CASTPDRVSPNYGYTF TGTGCCAGCACCCCGGACAGGGTTAGTCCTAACTATGGCTACACCTTC . TRBJ1-2 TRBD1 TRBV6-6
CASSMTGTGFNQPQHF TGTGCCAGTAGTATGACCGGGACAGGGTTCAATCAGCCCCAGCATTTT . TRBJ1-5 TRBD1 TRBV19
CASSLATSGSTDTQYF TGTGCCAGCAGCTTAGCGACTAGCGGGAGTACAGATACGCAGTATTTT . TRBJ2-3 TRBD2 TRBV7-8
CASRPGTAEQPQHF TGTGCCAGCAGACCCGGGACAGCAGAGCAGCCCCAGCATTTT few TRBJ1-5 TRBD1 TRBV5-8
CASKPGLAGNTGELFF TGCGCCAGCAAACCGGGACTAGCGGGTAACACCGGGGAGCTGTTTTTT . TRBJ2-2 TRBD2 TRBV10-1
CASSPGTSGGEETPYF TGCGCCAGCAGCCCCGGGACAAGCGGGGGGGAGGAGACCCCGTACTTC . TRBJ2-5 TRBD2 TRBV5-1
CASSGLRLAENTGELFF TGTGCCAGTAGTGGTCTTAGACTAGCGGAGAACACCGGGGAGCTGTTTTTT . TRBJ2-2 TRBD2 TRBV19
CASSPRPGTLGNTIYF TGTGCCAGCAGCCCTCGCCCCGGGACACTCGGAAACACCATATATTTT . TRBJ1-3 . TRBV7-9
CASSETGYYGYTF TGTGCCAGCAGTGAAACAGGGTACTATGGCTACACCTTC few TRBJ1-2 . TRBV6-1